This T cell receptor beta chain was captured in a study of cytomegalovirus exposure and HLA in healthy donors (dated by TCRdb to about 2017). With respect to the entire study: An earlier analysis of approximately 640 of the donors reported roughly 270 Gb of sequence data and some 120 million unique TCR beta sequences from around 200 million T cells. Approximately 310 gigabases of sequencing data and roughly 90 million unique TCR sequences were included in an early release covering 550 to 650 HLA-typed donors. The genetic ancestry cluster associated with self-reported Caucasian donors included 81% of the 350 to 500 genotyped donors. The aim of the study was to test whether cataloging public T cell receptors could identify signatures of past pathogen exposure. The study used immunosequencing to profile the T cell repertoires of approximately 650 subjects and linked those repertoires to cytomegalovirus serostatus. In addition to the first cohort of roughly 700 subjects, a separate validation cohort of approximately 110 different subjects was used. To predict cytomegalovirus infection status, the study combined high-throughput TCR immunosequencing, statistical association of individual TCRs with disease status, and machine learning. A later analysis re-examined previously published TCR beta repertoires from roughly 650 donors and added high-resolution HLA genotyping to investigate patterns of TCR occurrence. Rather than drawing on any new phenotypic data, the later analysis identified candidate immune exposures from TCR beta sequences and the way those sequences occurred across donors. An earlier analysis of roughly 600 of the donors used high-throughput TCR beta sequencing to judge whether each TCR beta V gene segment behaved as functional or pseudogenic. Donor age, sex, ethnicity and CMV serostatus were collected together with the repertoire data. Genome-wide SNP genotypes for about 55% of the roughly 670 donors were used in a later genetic analysis, which treated that subset as a discovery cohort. Every repertoire in the discovery cohort had been generated on one and the same sequencing platform. HLA typing included class I and class II loci at four-digit resolution. The number of donors typed differed by locus, with roughly 620-630 for A, B, C, DRB1 and DQB1, around 500 for DQA1, 600 to 610 for DPA1, and approximately 470 for DPB1. Five DR-DQ haplotypes were treated as single units for association and clustering because of strong linkage in the cohort. Across approximately 420 genotyped donors of the cohort, an average of 235,054 unique TCR beta nucleotide sequences per donor were sequenced, and approximately 17% of those sequences were non-productive. General study outcomes and caveats: In a later analysis, HLA-associated TCR beta chains were found to be more clonally expanded and to have lower generation probabilities than equally common non-associated chains. Specific HLA alleles were associated with over 15,000 TCR beta sequences at a false discovery rate of 0.05 in a later analysis. A group of highly shared sequence variants was considered likely to be a technical artifact of the sequencing pipeline. A further reported finding was that TCR beta sequences accurately predicted the HLA-A and HLA-B alleles for most subjects in the first cohort. The cohort was sequenced for TCR beta chains only, and without alpha or paired-chain data the features that could be detected were limited. According to a later analysis, most CMV-associated TCR beta chains appeared to be HLA-restricted, and the HLA associations seemed to be driven largely by CMV exposure. In both the original and validation cohorts, the classifier was reported to diagnose cytomegalovirus status with high specificity and sensitivity. In a later analysis, TCR association rates were found to vary across HLA loci, with the most associated TCRs seen for DRB1 alleles and the fewest for HLA-C alleles. Because some donors lacked HLA typing at each locus, the association tests relied only on the typed subset. In an earlier analysis of several hundred of the donors, most TCR beta V segments were observed in productive rearrangements about 87% or about 30% of the time, broadly matching IMGT annotations. Correlated functional status among segregating V segments might be attributable to linkage disequilibrium, but an unknown experimental factor could not be ruled out. Strong co-occurrence of HLA alleles, especially DR and DQ, made assigning TCR associations to individual alleles difficult. In a later genetic analysis, a missense DCLRE1C variant was associated with V-gene and J-gene trimming of TCR beta chains, and the association was replicated in an independent cohort. A later analysis reported that several top co-occurrence clusters appeared linked to parvovirus B19, influenza, CMV and Epstein-Barr virus. Sequencing depth was assumed to be roughly uniform across donors in the presence/absence analyses, though that assumption may not hold. In a later genetic analysis, fewer N-insertions in productive TCRs were reported among donors in an Asian-associated ancestry cluster than the roughly 640-donor mean. The authors suggested that the approach could potentially be generalized to other disease states and immunological phenotypes. A total of roughly 160 TCR beta chains were listed by the study as associated with cytomegalovirus. Three of the identified cytomegalovirus-associated TCR beta chains were confirmed in vitro to be specific for cytomegalovirus antigens. Because counts were too low, under 20 rarely observed V segments, including chromosome 9 orphons, were left out of the earlier analysis of several hundred of the donors. Most TCR sequences were seen in very few donors, while some public TCRs were found in many individuals. CMV serostatus was the only immune exposure information available for the cohort. The 87-base-pair reads could not distinguish some IMGT-functional V segments, including TRBV6-2 and TRBV6-3, so those segments were excluded.

Library preparation was by the immunoSEQ multiplex PCR assay. For the multiplex PCR, a mixture combining 60 forward primers for TCR Vbeta segments and 13 reverse primers for TCR Jbeta segments was used. The CDR3 region of rearranged TCR beta genes was amplified from genomic DNA with a multiplex PCR assay. Amplified TCR beta libraries were sequenced as 87-base-pair reads on the Illumina HiSeq System. Processing in the source paper ran as follows. In a later analysis, some 80 million unique TCR beta chains were counted across the approximately 640 repertoires, and some 10 million of these chains were shared by at least two donors. To remove PCR and sequencing errors, raw reads were error-corrected and collapsed into unique sequences using a nearest-neighbor algorithm that merged closely related sequences. CDR3 sequences were aligned to IMGT reference sequences to assign V, D and J gene segments. For a sequence to be retained, a match of at least six nucleotides to both a V gene segment and a J gene segment was required. A rearrangement was called productive if the CDR3 had no stop codons and remained in frame with V and J, and every other rearrangement was called non-productive. Following IMGT convention, CDR3 was defined as the stretch from the second conserved V-encoded cysteine to the conserved J-encoded phenylalanine. The earlier analysis of about 610 of the donors excluded sequences that lacked an unambiguous match to a single V gene segment. An earlier analysis of about 600 of the donors called V segments functional above 56.7% productive rearrangements and segregating when the between-donor standard deviation exceeded 5%. A statistical classification framework was developed to diagnose cytomegalovirus status using the catalog of TCR beta chain sequences. A later analysis assigned V and J genes by comparing TCR nucleotide sequences with IMGT/GENE-DB human TR gene sequences. The TCRdist pipeline was used in a later analysis to assign CDR3 sequences and most-parsimonious VDJ recombination scenarios. A later analysis defined each TCR beta chain by its CDR3 amino acid sequence plus V-gene family, and excluded reads lacking a unique V-gene family. As a way to deal with suspected cross-contamination and a sequencing artifact, a later analysis dropped 450 to 600 nucleotide sequences that were highly shared and had low generation probability. A later analysis calculated a clonal expansion index for each public chain from normalized within-repertoire ranks of inferred template counts. A later analysis computed generation probabilities with a VDJ recombination model fitted to out-of-frame rearrangements, and checked the results against IGoR. In a later analysis, TCR-TCR, TCR-HLA and TCR-CMV co-occurrence was scored with hypergeometric tests, and a repertoire-size bias correction was applied to TCR pairs. False discovery rates were estimated in a later analysis by permuting HLA or CMV assignments 20 times. In a later analysis, co-occurring TCRs were grouped using DBSCAN, with TCRdist sequence similarity added in when clustering inside HLA-allele-positive subsets. Repertoires with fewer than 30,000 or more than 120,000 public chains were left out of co-occurrence clustering, as were a handful of repertoires with anomalous nucleotide sharing. TCRdb re-hosts the immuneACCESS table, in-frame sequences only. Its copies lack some clones; in the studies checked, an unresolved V gene accounts for under half of them, and the cause for the rest is not known. V and J calls and clone size are those listed in that table; D and trimming were worked out from the DNA. The sample table lists over 120,000 clones, around 80% of them with a count of one. Clones ranked in the top ten supply under 3.5% of the sample.

Taken from the germline V gene, the CDR1 and CDR2 loops are SGHTA and FQGNSA. The CDR3 covers 15 residues, taking in both the cysteine and the phenylalanine. Only the CDR3 DNA stays, 45 bases, in frame from base 1. The trim is 1 base for V and 4 bases for J, with a gap of 11 bases between the germline ends. Regarding this clone: Its cognate antigen has yet to be identified. No much larger clone is present one base from it, and per-base qualities are unavailable.

The cohort consisted of some 730 healthy bone marrow donors. All cohort members were sampled while nominally healthy, although unrecorded immune exposures were likely present. The donor was CMV seronegative and belonged to the group of over 300 seronegative cohort members. A peripheral blood sample was collected from each donor, and TCR beta sequencing was performed on peripheral blood mononuclear cells. Genomic DNA extraction from the blood cell samples was performed with the Qiagen DNeasy Blood Extraction Kit. Recombination joined TRBV7-2 with TRBJ1-5; no D segment can be confidently identified. This TCR was recovered from a woman aged 25 to 39 in good health and CMV-seronegative. Sequenced input: PBMCs. The DNA sequence is TGTGCCAGCAGCTTAGATTGGGAGGTTAATCAGCCCCAGCATTTT. It translates as CASSLDWEVNQPQHF.